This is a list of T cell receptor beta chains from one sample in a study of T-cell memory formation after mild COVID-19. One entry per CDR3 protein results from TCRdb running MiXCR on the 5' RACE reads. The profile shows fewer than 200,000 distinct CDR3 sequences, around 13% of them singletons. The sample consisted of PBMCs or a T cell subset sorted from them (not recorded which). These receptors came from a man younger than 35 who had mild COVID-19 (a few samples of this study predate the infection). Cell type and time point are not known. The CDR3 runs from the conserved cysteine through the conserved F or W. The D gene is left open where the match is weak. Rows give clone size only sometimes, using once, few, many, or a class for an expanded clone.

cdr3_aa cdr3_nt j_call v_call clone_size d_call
CSARGFPGQGRRSYNEQFF TGCAGTGCTAGAGGGTTTCCGGGACAGGGTCGCCGCTCCTACAATGAGCAGTTCTTC TRBJ2-1 TRBV20-1 few TRBD1
CASSLVPDLSTHPF TGTGCCAGCAGCTTAGTACCAGATCTGTCTACCCACCCTTTC TRBJ1-2 TRBV7-2 few .
CSVGDGNYGYTF TGCAGCGTGGGGGACGGTAACTATGGCTACACCTTC TRBJ1-2 TRBV29-1 few .
CASSVVGEAGANVLTF TGTGCCAGCTCTGTGGTCGGGGAAGCTGGGGCCAACGTCCTGACTTTC TRBJ2-6 TRBV6-1 . .
CASGSQDNTEAFF TGTGCCAGCGGGTCCCAGGACAACACTGAAGCTTTCTTT TRBJ1-1 TRBV27 many .
CASSQGFRQPQHF TGTGCCAGCAGCCAGGGATTTCGCCAGCCCCAGCATTTT TRBJ1-5 TRBV3-1 . .
CASSSRILSSRGSYNEQFF TGTGCCAGCAGCTCCCGGATTTTAAGTTCGCGGGGCTCTTACAATGAGCAGTTCTTC TRBJ2-1 TRBV7-6 many .
CASSFWGAGANVLTF TGTGCCAGCAGTTTTTGGGGGGCTGGGGCCAACGTCCTGACTTTC TRBJ2-6 TRBV12-3/TRBV12-4 . .
CASLKWSSYNSPLHF TGTGCCAGCCTCAAGTGGAGCTCCTATAATTCACCCCTCCACTTT TRBJ1-6 TRBV7-2 . .
CASSPRDGNEKLFF TGTGCCAGCAGTCCTCGGGACGGGAATGAAAAACTGTTTTTT TRBJ1-4 TRBV3-1 few .
CASSFGDQPQHF TGTGCCAGCAGCTTTGGGGACCAGCCCCAGCATTTT TRBJ1-5 TRBV7-9 . .
CATQRTTTSKEGSPLHF TGTGCCACTCAACGGACGACAACTTCCAAAGAGGGTTCACCCCTCCACTTT TRBJ1-6 TRBV10-3 few .
CASGGEPGELFF TGTGCCAGCGGAGGGGAGCCCGGGGAGCTGTTTTTT TRBJ2-2 TRBV28 . .
CASSPNRQRWQYF TGTGCCAGCAGCCCCAACCGTCAACGTTGGCAGTACTTC TRBJ2-7 TRBV7-2 . .
CASSPGQGELFF TGTGCCAGCAGCCCGGGACAGGGGGAGCTGTTTTTT TRBJ2-2 TRBV7-3 few TRBD1
CSATLAGGRETQYF TGCAGTGCTACTCTAGCGGGGGGCCGGGAGACCCAGTACTTC TRBJ2-5 TRBV20-1 . TRBD2
CASSVAGGGYTQYF TGTGCCAGCAGTGTAGCGGGGGGGGGATATACGCAGTATTTT TRBJ2-3 TRBV2 once TRBD2
CASSLIRSEQFF TGCGCCAGCAGCTTGATTAGAAGTGAGCAGTTCTTC TRBJ2-1 TRBV5-1 many .
CASSSQGQGVEQQYF TGCGCCAGCAGCTCGCAAGGACAGGGGGTTGAACAGCAGTACTTC TRBJ2-7 TRBV5-1 few TRBD1
CASSSPPQQYF TGTGCCAGCAGCTCCCCCCCGCAGCAGTACTTC TRBJ2-7 TRBV7-9 few .
CASSGHLAGNTIYF TGTGCCAGCAGCGGACACCTCGCCGGAAACACCATATATTTT TRBJ1-3 TRBV9 . .
CASSLAADNTGELFF TGCGCCAGCAGCTTGGCGGCCGATAACACCGGGGAGCTGTTTTTT TRBJ2-2 TRBV5-1 many .
CASRSFGGPETQYF TGTGCCAGCAGGTCCTTCGGGGGACCGGAGACCCAGTACTTC TRBJ2-5 TRBV12-3/TRBV12-4 many .